This T cell receptor (beta chain) was retrieved from a study of CD8+CD57+ T cells in acquired aplastic anemia. Points from the study as a whole: Significant differences in CD8+ Simpson's diversity were not observed between patients and controls.

Patients who underwent sequencing had shown CD8+CD57+ cell expansion by flow cytometry. All patients were therapy-naive when blood was sampled. Comment on this clonotype: Its antigen is as yet unknown.

The use of genomic DNA as template underpinned the TCR beta VDJ and CDR3 profiling. TCRdb reprocessed the reads via MiXCR and lists one record per CDR3 protein. The profile shows around 190,000 distinct CDR3 sequences, almost 50% of them singletons. Germline-derived CDR1 and CDR2 are LNHNV and YYDKDF (reference sequence). V lost 0 bases to trimming and J lost 8 bases; unmatched junction nucleotides: 7. The CDR3 contains 15 residues. Sequencing input: sorted CD4+, CD8+, or CD8+CD57+ T cells (not recorded which) from PBMCs. The chain has TRBV15 and TRBJ2-1; 7 bases agree with TRBD2. The receptor was isolated from a human donor with aplastic anemia. The CDR3 region has the DNA TGTGCCACCAGCAGAGATCGAGGGAGGGTTCATGAGCAGTTCTTC. This sequence encodes CATSRDRGRVHEQFF. Using reference TRBV15 and TRBJ2-1 for the parts outside the CDR3, the full variable domain is DAMVIQNPRYQVTQFGKPVTLSCSQTLNHNVMYWYQQKSSQAPKLLFHYYDKDFNNEADTPDNFQSRRPNTSFCFLDIRSPGLGDTAMYLCATSRDRGRVHEQFFGPGTRLTVL.